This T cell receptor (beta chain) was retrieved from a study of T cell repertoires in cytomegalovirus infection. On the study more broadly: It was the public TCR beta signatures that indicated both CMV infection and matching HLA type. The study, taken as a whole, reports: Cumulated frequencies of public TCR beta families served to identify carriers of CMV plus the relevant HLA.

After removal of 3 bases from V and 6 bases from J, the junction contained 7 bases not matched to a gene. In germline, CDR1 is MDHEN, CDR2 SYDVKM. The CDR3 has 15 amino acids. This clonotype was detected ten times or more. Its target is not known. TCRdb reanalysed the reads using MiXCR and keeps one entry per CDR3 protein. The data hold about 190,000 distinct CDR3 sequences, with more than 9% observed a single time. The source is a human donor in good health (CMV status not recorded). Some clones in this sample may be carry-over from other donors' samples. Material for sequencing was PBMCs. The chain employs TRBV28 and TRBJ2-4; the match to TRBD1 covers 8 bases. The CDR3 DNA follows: TGTGCCAGCAGTTTGCTGACAGGGGTCGGAAACATTCAGTACTTC. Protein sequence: CASSLLTGVGNIQYF.